The sequence of this TCR beta chain was determined in a study of T cell changes during pregnancy in multiple sclerosis. The V end was cut by 7 bases, the J end by 6 bases, with 18 bases between. The CDR3 runs 14 residues. CDR1 and CDR2 from the germline V gene are SGHRS and YFSETQ. TCRdb's table, derived via immunoSEQ multiplex PCR, lists solely in-frame clones and lacks some. This sample has 40,000 to 60,000 clones, with approximately 94% found just once. Here the sequenced sample was CD4+ T cells from peripheral blood mononuclear cells, taken in the third trimester of pregnancy. The receptor's source is a female donor with multiple sclerosis, enrolled in a pregnancy study. V usage is TRBV5-1 and J usage is TRBJ2-3; D possibly corresponds to TRBD2 (5 bases). CDR3 DNA: TGCGCCAGCTCCGAGATCCCTTCGGGGGATACGCAGTATTTT. Translated: CASSEIPSGDTQYF.